This T cell receptor beta chain was captured in a study of blood T cell repertoires in COVID-19. For the study at large: Specimens from acute and convalescent COVID-19 originated in the United States, Italy and Spain. T cells, B-cell-depleted T cells, or PBMCs provided the cDNA or gDNA that served as material.

Source study methods: The assay estimated nucleated cells by amplifying reference gene primers. The table came from immunoSEQ multiplex PCR; TCRdb's copy has only in-frame clones and leaves some out. The D gene and trimming were derived from the DNA, and the V and J assignments and clone size from that table. The table shows over 150,000 clones, with 86% occurring only once. This clonotype was sampled from a man aged 70 or older with active or convalescent COVID-19. The sequenced sample consisted of peripheral blood.

This chain's CDR3 is CASSQIATNEKLFF. DNA for the CDR3: TGCGCCAGCAGCCAAATAGCAACTAATGAAAAACTGTTTTTT. The V and J genes are TRBV5-1 and TRBJ1-4; D is unresolved. This CDR3 has 14 residues. The ends were cut back, 4 bases at V and 0 bases at J, with 7 bases in the middle. CDR1 and CDR2 (germline): SGHRS, YFSETQ. The whole variable domain, remainder taken from reference TRBV5-1 and TRBJ1-4, is KAGVTQTPRYLIKTRGQQVTLSCSPISGHRSVSWYQQTPGQGLQFLFEYFSETQRNKGNFPGRFSGRQFSNSRSEMNVSTLELGDSALYLCASSQIATNEKLFFGSGTQLSVL.